In its sample, the clone carrying this T cell receptor beta chain was seen a few times. This sample is part of a study of blood T cell repertoires in COVID-19. Across the whole study: The origin of the acute and convalescent COVID-19 samples was the United States, Italy and Spain. PBMCs, B-cell-depleted T cells, or T cells were the source of the cDNA or gDNA that made up the material.

TCRdb keeps only in-frame clones here, not all; method: immunoSEQ multiplex PCR. Here the sample spans 200,000 to 250,000 clones, 80% being singletons. CDR3 length equals 10 residues. Sequencing was done on a sample of peripheral blood. The source is a human donor in a cohort sampled during active COVID-19. The rearrangement uses TRBV12-2 and TRBJ1-2. TRBV12-2 counts as a pseudogene. The DNA for the CDR3 is TGTGCAAGTCCCACGGGTGGCTACACCTTC. Translated, it gives CASPTGGYTF.